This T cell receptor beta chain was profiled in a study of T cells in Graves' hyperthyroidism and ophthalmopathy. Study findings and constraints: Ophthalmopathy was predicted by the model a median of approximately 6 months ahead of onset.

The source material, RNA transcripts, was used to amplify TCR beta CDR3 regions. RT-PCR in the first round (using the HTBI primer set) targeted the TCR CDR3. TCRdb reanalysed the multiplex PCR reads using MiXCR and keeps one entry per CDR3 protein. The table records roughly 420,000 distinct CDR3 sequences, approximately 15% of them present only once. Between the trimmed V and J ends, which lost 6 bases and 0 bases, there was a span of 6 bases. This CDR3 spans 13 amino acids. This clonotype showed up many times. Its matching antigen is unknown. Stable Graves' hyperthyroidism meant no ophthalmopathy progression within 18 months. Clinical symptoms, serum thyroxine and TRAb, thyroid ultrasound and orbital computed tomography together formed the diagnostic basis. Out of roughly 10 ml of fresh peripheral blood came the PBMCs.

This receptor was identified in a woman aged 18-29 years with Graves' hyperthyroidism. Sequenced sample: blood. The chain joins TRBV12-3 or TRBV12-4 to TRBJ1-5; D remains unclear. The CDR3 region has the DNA TGTGCCAGCAGACAGACTAGCAATCAGCCCCAGCATTTT. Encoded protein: CASRQTSNQPQHF.